Below, 13 T cell receptor beta chains from the same sample are listed, as sequenced in a study of identical twins. TCRdb recomputed calls from the 5' RACE reads with MiXCR, one row per CDR3 protein. In the table there are about 210,000 distinct CDR3 sequences, roughly a tenth of which are singletons. Sequencing was performed on memory (CD45RO+) T cells sorted from blood. All receptors derive from a woman aged 18 to 35 in good health.

This clonotype turned up a few times. The chain links TRBV6-2 or TRBV6-3 to TRBJ1-6; D not certain. The CDR3 has 11 amino acids. V was cut by 0 bases and J by 10 bases, with 1 base left in between. The V gene's germline CDR1 is MNHEY and CDR2 SVGEGT. This CDR3 reads CASSYSSPLHF. The DNA of the CDR3 is TGTGCCAGCAGTTACTCCTCACCCCTCCACTTT.

The rearrangement uses TRBV20-1 and TRBJ1-1; tentatively, D is TRBD1 (5 bases). Germline V gene sequence: CDR1 DFQATT, CDR2 SNEGSKA (reference sequence). With 0 bases removed from V and 1 base from J, the gap between germline ends came to 15 bases. CDR3 length equals 16 residues. The CDR3 spells CSARETVFARNTEAFF. CDR3 nucleotide sequence: TGCAGTGCTAGAGAGACAGTATTTGCGAGGAACACTGAAGCTTTCTTT.

This clonotype was counted a few times. This rearrangement joins TRBV5-1 to TRBJ1-6, with TRBD1 as a possible D gene (6 bases). CDR3 length equals 13 residues. Germline V gene lookup returns CDR1 SGHRS and CDR2 YFSETQ. V was pared by 3 bases and J by 15 bases, with 16 bases between. The CDR3 sequence: CASSSTGTTILHF. Written as DNA, the CDR3 is TGCGCCAGCAGCTCAACCGGGACAACGATCCTCCACTTT.

In this sample, this clonotype turned up many times. The J gene is TRBJ2-3, the V gene TRBV5-1, with TRBD1 matching 9 bases. The CDR3 totals 15 residues. Per the germline V gene, CDR1 is SGHRS and CDR2 is YFSETQ. The trim removed 2 bases at V and 5 bases at J, leaving 6 bases unmatched. The CDR3 DNA follows: TGCGCCAGCAGCTTACAGGGGGCAGGTGGAGATACGCAGTATTTT. Protein product: CASSLQGAGGDTQYF.

This clonotype showed up just a few times. The chain combines TRBV18 with TRBJ2-7; D ambiguous. The CDR3 sequence is 17 residues long. Germline values: CDR1 KGHSH, CDR2 LQKENI. Trimming shortened V by 0 bases and J by 2 bases, and 17 bases separated the two germline ends. The CDR3, as DNA: TGTGCCAGCTCACCACCCCGTCAAGGGTATAGCCCCTACGAGCAGTACTTC. Protein: CASSPPRQGYSPYEQYF. The variable domain in full, completed from reference TRBV18 and TRBJ2-7, reads NAGVMQNPRHLVRRRGQEARLRCSPMKGHSHVYWYRQLPEEGLKFMVYLQKENIIDESGMPKERFSAEFPKEGPSILRIQQVVRGDSAAYFCASSPPRQGYSPYEQYFGPGTRLTVT.

In this sample, this clonotype turned up a few times. The genes are TRBV12-3 or TRBV12-4 and TRBJ1-2; 11 bases are shared with TRBD1. The CDR3 has 14 amino acids. J gave up 4 bases and V 5 bases, and 3 bases lay outside the gene matches. CDR3 sequence reads: CASSRTGGGYGYTF. The CDR3 DNA reads TGTGCCAGCAGTAGGACAGGGGGCGGCTATGGCTACACCTTC.

This chain links TRBV20-1 with TRBJ2-7, with 8 positions matching TRBD2. The CDR3 runs 14 residues. V was clipped by 6 bases and J by 4 bases; unmatched bases: 11. Germline CDR1 is DFQATT and CDR2 is SNEGSKA (reference sequence). DNA of the CDR3: TGCAGTGCGGGGAAAGCGGGAGTTTTATACGAGCAGTACTTC. It is translated as CSAGKAGVLYEQYF.

This chain connects TRBV7-8 to TRBJ2-5; the D gene could be TRBD1 or TRBD2 (5 bases each). Germline CDR1 and CDR2: SGHVS and FQNEAQ. The CDR3 spans 13 residues. Trimming took off 11 bases at V and 5 bases at J, with 18 bases between the two ends. CDR3 sequence (DNA): TGTGCCTCGGGGCCCCGGGTCATGGAGACCCAGTACTTC. Translating it yields CASGPRVMETQYF.

V gene TRBV5-1 combines with J gene TRBJ2-2; 9 nucleotides align to TRBD2. Germline values: CDR1 SGHRS, CDR2 YFSETQ. V lost 0 bases, J lost 1 base, and 4 bases stayed unmatched. CDR3 length: 17 residues. The CDR3 nucleotides read TGCGCCAGCAGCTTGGCCTTAGCGGGGGAGAACACCGGGGAGCTGTTTTTT. Protein product: CASSLALAGENTGELFF.

V gene TRBV5-1 combines with J gene TRBJ1-1, with D unclear. V lost 0 bases and J lost 1, with 10 bases in between. Germline V lookup: CDR1 SGHRS, CDR2 YFSETQ. CDR3 length: 15 residues. The DNA for the CDR3 is TGCGCCAGCAGCTTGGCGGAAACAGCGAACACTGAAGCTTTCTTT. It yields the protein CASSLAETANTEAFF.

The chain uses TRBV10-2 and TRBJ1-5; no clear D gene. Deletions cut 6 bases from V and 2 bases from J, with 14 bases between. Looked up from germline, CDR1 is WSHSY and CDR2 is SAAADI. CDR3 length equals 15 residues. The CDR3 DNA reads as TGCGCCAGCAGCGCTGGGAGCGGGGGCAATCAGCCCCAGCATTTT. This encodes CASSAGSGGNQPQHF.

The chain employs TRBV25-1 and TRBJ2-1; 13 positions agree with TRBD2. V gave up 4 bases and J gave up 7 bases; unmatched junction bases: 4. The germline V gene has CDR1 MGHDK and CDR2 SYGVNS. This CDR3 has 15 amino acids. The CDR3 bases are TGTGCCAGCAGTGGGACTAGCGGGAGTTTAAATGAGCAGTTCTTC. Encoded protein: CASSGTSGSLNEQFF.

This chain uses TRBV7-9 with TRBJ2-7; a possible D gene is TRBD1 (5 bases). This CDR3 region has 14 residues. Germline CDR1 SEHNR, CDR2 FQNEAQ (reference sequence). Trimming removed 2 bases from V and 1 base from J, with 9 bases in between. In nucleotides, the CDR3 is TGTGCCAGCAGCTTATACCAGGGTTCCTACGAGCAGTACTTC. Translation: CASSLYQGSYEQYF.